The 17 T cell receptor beta chains in this list originate from one sample, sequenced in a study of control samples from healthy donors and cancer patients. Libraries were prepared by immunoSEQ multiplex PCR; TCRdb keeps only in-frame clonotypes and omits some of them. The sample carries under 100,000 clones, about 89% recorded once. The sequenced sample consisted of PBMCs. These receptors originate from a woman in her 50s with colorectal cancer.

The chain recombines TRBV28 with TRBJ2-3, with D possibly TRBD1 on 6 matching bases. This CDR3 spans 15 amino acids. Germline V lookup: CDR1 MDHEN, CDR2 SYDVKM. Trimming took 7 bases from V and 1 from J, leaving 15 bases between them. CDR3: CASTIGGLGTDTQYF. DNA for the CDR3: TGTGCCAGCACCATAGGGGGTTTAGGCACAGATACGCAGTATTTT.

The V call is TRBV10-2, the J call TRBJ2-5; 9 nucleotides align to TRBD2. The CDR3 contains 15 residues. V lost 4 bases, J lost 2 bases, and 5 bases stayed unmatched. Germline V lookup: CDR1 WSHSY, CDR2 SAAADI. The CDR3 nucleotides read TGCGCCAGCAGTGTAGGGCTAGCGGGGCAAGAGACCCAGTACTTC. This gives the protein CASSVGLAGQETQYF.

The J gene is TRBJ1-1, the V gene TRBV5-1; possible D gene TRBD1, 5 bases. The V and J ends lost 3 bases and 3 bases respectively, with 6 bases between them. The CDR3 spans 12 residues. CDR1 and CDR2 from the germline V gene are SGHRS and YFSETQ. The CDR3: CASSWGDTEAFF. Written as DNA, the CDR3 is TGCGCCAGCAGCTGGGGGGACACTGAAGCTTTCTTT.

The rearrangement uses TRBV12-5 and TRBJ1-5, with TRBD1 identical over 7 bases. The CDR3 loop spans 13 amino acids. CDR1 is LGHNT, CDR2 FRNRAP, per germline. Germline trimming cut 5 bases from V and 4 bases from J; bases unmatched to any gene: 2. The CDR3 coding sequence is TGTGCTAGTGGTGAGGACAGGAATCAGCCCCAGCATTTT. The encoded protein is CASGEDRNQPQHF.

V usage is TRBV6-2 or TRBV6-3 and J usage is TRBJ2-1; TRBD2 might be the D (7 bases). This CDR3 has 17 residues. V was shortened by 0 bases and J by 2 bases, with 14 bases between the two germline ends. In germline, CDR1 is MNHEY, CDR2 SVGEGT. Written as DNA, the CDR3 is TGTGCCAGCAGTTACTCCGAGGGGGGGCCTCCCTACAATGAGCAGTTCTTC. Translating it yields CASSYSEGGPPYNEQFF.

The chain recombines TRBV28 with TRBJ1-5; 8 nucleotides match TRBD1. Germline CDR1 and CDR2: MDHEN and SYDVKM. The CDR3 totals 14 residues. After removal of 4 bases from V and 3 bases from J, the junction contained 2 bases not matched to a gene. The CDR3 loop reads CASSSGGPNQPQHF. The CDR3, as DNA: TGTGCCAGCAGTTCAGGGGGCCCCAATCAGCCCCAGCATTTT.

The rearrangement uses TRBV19 and TRBJ1-2, with TRBD1 as a possible D gene (5 bases). Germline V CDR1 and CDR2: LNHDA, SQIVND (reference sequence). This CDR3 comprises 12 residues. The ends were cut back, 4 bases at V and 11 bases at J, with 14 bases in the middle. The CDR3 nucleotides read TGTGCCAGTAGTACCCCCCAGGGCCGGTACACCTTC. This translates into CASSTPQGRYTF.

This clone was counted a single time. The rearrangement uses TRBV21-1 and TRBJ2-7. TRBV21-1 is noted as a pseudogene. The CDR3 runs 11 residues. The CDR3 DNA is TGTGCCAGCAGCAAAGAGAAGGAGCAGTACGTC. Its protein product is CASSKEKEQYV.

The V call is TRBV28, the J call TRBJ2-2; D is perhaps TRBD1 (7 bases). Trimming left V 3 bases short and J 3 bases short, with 14 bases between. Per germline, CDR1 MDHEN and CDR2 SYDVKM. The CDR3 is 16 amino acids. This CDR3 is CASSFDREVYTGELFF. For the CDR3, the DNA is TGTGCCAGCAGTTTCGACAGGGAGGTTTACACCGGGGAGCTGTTTTTT.

The chain joins TRBV28 to TRBJ1-1; no reliable D call. From germline, CDR1 is MDHEN and CDR2 SYDVKM. Trimming shortened V by 7 bases and J by 1 base, and 10 bases separated the two germline ends. The CDR3 is 13 amino acids. The CDR3 is CASTPDPNTEAFF. The CDR3 nucleotides read TGTGCCAGCACCCCGGATCCGAACACTGAAGCTTTCTTT. Combining the CDR3 with reference TRBV28 and TRBJ1-1 gives the whole variable domain DVKVTQSSRYLVKRTGEKVFLECVQDMDHENMFWYRQDPGLGLRLIYFSYDVKMKEKGDIPEGYSVSREKKERFSLILESASTNQTSMYLCASTPDPNTEAFFGQGTRLTVV.

This clone has ten or more counts. The chain couples TRBV10-1 to TRBJ2-7, with D perhaps being TRBD1 or TRBD2 (5 bases each). This CDR3 region has 12 residues. The germline V and J ends were trimmed by 10 bases and 6 bases, with 16 bases remaining between them. Germline CDR1 WNHNN, CDR2 SYGVQD (reference sequence). The CDR3: CANPGLVCEQYV. CDR3 nucleotide sequence: TGCGCCAACCCGGGGCTAGTGTGCGAGCAGTACGTC.

The J gene is TRBJ2-5, the V gene TRBV30, with TRBD1 as a possible D gene (6 bases). The CDR3 has 13 residues. Trimming stripped 4 bases from V and 3 bases from J, with 12 bases between. CDR1 GTSNPN and CDR2 SVGIG come from the germline V gene (reference sequence). This CDR3 is CAWTRKGEETQYF. DNA of the CDR3: TGTGCCTGGACCCGGAAGGGGGAAGAGACCCAGTACTTC. The full variable domain, rest sourced from reference TRBV30 and TRBJ2-5, is SQTIHQWPATLVQPVGSPLSLECTVEGTSNPNLYWYRQAAGRGLQLLFYSVGIGQISSEVPQNLSASRPQDRQFILSSKKLLLSDSGFYLCAWTRKGEETQYFGPGTRLLVL.

The V gene is TRBV6-5, the J gene TRBJ2-1; unclear D gene. The CDR3 is 16 amino acids. Germline V gene data show CDR1 as MNHEY and CDR2 as SVGAGI. Trimming stripped 0 bases from V and 4 bases from J, with 13 bases between. CDR3 sequence: CASSYSDPTTYNEQFF. CDR3 coding DNA: TGTGCCAGCAGTTACTCGGATCCAACCACGTACAATGAGCAGTTCTTC.

J is TRBJ1-6 and V is TRBV6-5, with 11 bases that match TRBD1. CDR1 is MNHEY, CDR2 SVGAGI, per germline. V was clipped by 6 bases and J by 9 bases; unmatched bases: 7. This CDR3 spans 15 amino acids. The CDR3 DNA follows: TGTGCCAGCAGAAGGACAGGGGGCGACGGTTCACCCCTCCACTTT. Protein sequence: CASRRTGGDGSPLHF.

The rearrangement links TRBV5-8 to TRBJ1-4; TRBD1 is a possible D gene (6 bases). The CDR3 is 15 amino acids. Germline V gives CDR1 SGHTS, CDR2 YDEGEE. Trimming left V 4 bases short and J 7 bases short, with 17 bases between. The CDR3 sequence is CASSATGMVGEKLFF. CDR3 nucleotides: TGTGCCAGCAGCGCCACAGGGATGGTGGGTGAAAAACTGTTTTTT.

The chain joins TRBV19 to TRBJ1-1; D is possibly TRBD1 (6 bases). The V gene lost 4 bases and the J gene lost 1 base, with 13 bases spanning the gap. Germline V CDR1 and CDR2: LNHDA, SQIVND (reference sequence). This CDR3 is 15 amino acids long. This chain's CDR3 is CASSKPGTSNTEAFF. CDR3 in DNA: TGTGCCAGTAGTAAGCCCGGGACATCGAACACTGAAGCTTTCTTT.

The chain employs TRBV5-1 and TRBJ2-2; tentative D call: TRBD1 (6 bases). This CDR3 spans 16 amino acids. The germline V and J ends were trimmed by 4 bases and 0 bases, with 13 bases remaining between them. The V gene's germline CDR1 is SGHRS and CDR2 YFSETQ. In nucleotides, the CDR3 is TGCGCCAGCAGCCCGGGACAAGCCGCGAACACCGGGGAGCTGTTTTTT. Translating gives CASSPGQAANTGELFF.